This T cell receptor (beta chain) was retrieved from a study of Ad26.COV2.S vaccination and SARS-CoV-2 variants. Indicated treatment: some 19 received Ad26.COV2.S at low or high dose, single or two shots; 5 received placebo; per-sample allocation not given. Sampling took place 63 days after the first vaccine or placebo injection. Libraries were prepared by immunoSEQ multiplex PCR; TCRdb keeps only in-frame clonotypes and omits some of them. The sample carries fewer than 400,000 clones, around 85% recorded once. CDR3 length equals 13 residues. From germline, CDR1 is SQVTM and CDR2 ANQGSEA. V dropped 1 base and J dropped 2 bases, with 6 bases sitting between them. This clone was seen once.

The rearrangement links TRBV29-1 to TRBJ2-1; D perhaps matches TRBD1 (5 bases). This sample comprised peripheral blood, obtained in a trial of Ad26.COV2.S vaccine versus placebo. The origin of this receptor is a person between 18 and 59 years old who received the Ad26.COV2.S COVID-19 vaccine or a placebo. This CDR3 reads CSVEAGPYNEQFF. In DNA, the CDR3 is TGCAGCGTTGAAGCAGGGCCCTACAATGAGCAGTTCTTC.